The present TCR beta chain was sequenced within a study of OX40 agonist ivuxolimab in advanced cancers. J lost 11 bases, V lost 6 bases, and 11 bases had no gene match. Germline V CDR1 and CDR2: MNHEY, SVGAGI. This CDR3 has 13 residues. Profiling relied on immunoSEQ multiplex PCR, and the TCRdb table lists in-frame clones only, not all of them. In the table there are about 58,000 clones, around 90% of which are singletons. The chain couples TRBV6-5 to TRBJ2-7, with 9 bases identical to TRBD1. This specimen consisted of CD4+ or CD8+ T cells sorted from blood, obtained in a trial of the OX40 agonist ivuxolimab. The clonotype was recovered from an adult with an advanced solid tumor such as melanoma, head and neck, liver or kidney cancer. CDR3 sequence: CASSPGQGRMEYF. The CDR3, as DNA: TGTGCCAGCAGCCCCGGACAGGGGAGAATGGAGTACTTC.